Detailed here is one TCR beta chain. The antigen remains unidentified. The data belong to a study of post-analysis software for immune sequencing data. Study observations and caveats: In multiple sclerosis, normalized Chao1 diversity was significantly below that of controls.

Presence of unique molecular identifiers characterized the TCR beta cDNA libraries. TCRdb re-called the PCR reads through MiXCR, storing one row per CDR3 protein. This sample yields approximately 630,000 distinct CDR3 sequences, of which approximately 60% are seen a single time; about 10% belongs to the top ten. This sequence originates from a girl aged 2-9 years with multiple sclerosis. Sequencing was done on a sample of blood.

The DNA for the CDR3 is TGCGCCAGCAGCGGGTGCCCGCGGGACAGGGGGTCCTACGAGCAGTACTTC. This gives the protein CASSGCPRDRGSYEQYF. This chain links TRBV5-1 with TRBJ2-7; TRBD1 matches at 11 bases. This CDR3 is built from 17 residues. The germline V gene has CDR1 SGHRS and CDR2 YFSETQ. With 4 bases clipped from V and 1 base from J, the junction kept 10 bases outside the gene matches.